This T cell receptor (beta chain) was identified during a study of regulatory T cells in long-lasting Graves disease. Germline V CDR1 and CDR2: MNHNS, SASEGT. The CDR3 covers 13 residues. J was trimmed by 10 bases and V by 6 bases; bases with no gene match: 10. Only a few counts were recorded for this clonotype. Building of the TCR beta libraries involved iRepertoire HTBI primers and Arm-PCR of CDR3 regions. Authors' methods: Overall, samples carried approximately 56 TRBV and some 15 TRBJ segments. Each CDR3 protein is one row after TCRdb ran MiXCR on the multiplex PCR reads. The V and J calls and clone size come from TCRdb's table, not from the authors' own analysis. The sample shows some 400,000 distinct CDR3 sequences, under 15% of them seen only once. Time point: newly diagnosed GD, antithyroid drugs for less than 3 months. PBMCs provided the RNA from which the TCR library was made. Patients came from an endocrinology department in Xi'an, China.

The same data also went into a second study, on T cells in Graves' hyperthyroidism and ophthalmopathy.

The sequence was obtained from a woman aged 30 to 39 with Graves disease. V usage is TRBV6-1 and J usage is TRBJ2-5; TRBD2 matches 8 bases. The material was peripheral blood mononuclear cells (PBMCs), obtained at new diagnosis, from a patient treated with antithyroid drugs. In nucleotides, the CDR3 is TGTGCCAGCAGGGGATTAGCGGGAATGGGCCAGTACTTC. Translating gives CASRGLAGMGQYF.